The 32 T cell receptor beta chains below all came from one sample that was sequenced in a study of OX40 agonist ivuxolimab in advanced cancers. Sequencing was performed with immunoSEQ multiplex PCR; in TCRdb, only in-frame clones are kept and a portion is missing. The sample consists of some 70,000 clones, 84% of them appearing once. The sample here was CD4+ or CD8+ T cells sorted from blood, taken in a trial of the OX40 agonist ivuxolimab. The receptor set was obtained from an adult with an advanced solid tumor such as melanoma, head and neck, liver or kidney cancer.

The chain joins TRBV5-1 to TRBJ1-1, with a possible D match to TRBD1 (5 bases). Trimming stripped 4 bases from V and 1 base from J, with 8 bases between. The germline CDR1 and CDR2 sequences are SGHRS and YFSETQ. The CDR3 sequence is 13 residues long. The CDR3 bases are TGCGCCAGCAGCGAGGGACCGAACACTGAAGCTTTCTTT. Its translation: CASSEGPNTEAFF.

The CDR3 protein is CANLRPRTSGSSNEQFF. DNA of the CDR3: TGTGCCAACCTGAGACCCCGGACTAGCGGGAGTTCGAATGAGCAGTTCTTC. The genes are TRBV2 and TRBJ2-1; 13 nucleotides match TRBD2. The CDR3 sequence is 17 residues long. Per the germline V gene, CDR1 is SNHLY and CDR2 is FYNNEI. V lost 10 bases, J lost 7 bases, and 16 bases stayed unmatched.

This chain connects TRBV9 to TRBJ2-7; 9 bases map to TRBD2. Germline lookup yields CDR1 SGDLS and CDR2 YYNGEE. The CDR3 contains 14 residues. V was pared by 4 bases and J by 1 base, with 3 bases of the junction left unmatched. The CDR3: CASSPGLASYEQYF. For the CDR3, the DNA is TGTGCCAGCAGCCCCGGACTAGCGTCCTACGAGCAGTACTTC.

This chain connects TRBV5-5 to TRBJ2-5; TRBD1 matches at 7 bases. Trimming at V came to 0 bases and at J to 5 bases, leaving 10 bases not matched to a gene. CDR1 and CDR2 (germline): SGHKS, YYEKEE (reference sequence). The CDR3 is made up of 16 amino acids. CDR3 loop: CASSLVFTGVWETQYF. The CDR3 DNA sequence: TGTGCCAGCAGCTTGGTGTTTACAGGGGTGTGGGAGACCCAGTACTTC.

The chain employs TRBV6-5 and TRBJ2-1; 13 positions match TRBD2. The CDR3 sequence is 16 residues long. Germline V lookup: CDR1 MNHEY, CDR2 SVGAGI. V shed 0 bases and J 6 bases; nucleotides not matched to a gene: 2. This CDR3 reads CASSYSLAGGLNEQFF. The DNA for the CDR3 is TGTGCCAGCAGTTACTCACTAGCGGGAGGGCTCAATGAGCAGTTCTTC.

V is TRBV29-1 and J is TRBJ2-3; possibly TRBD1 or TRBD2 for D (5 bases each). CDR1 is SQVTM and CDR2 is ANQGSEA in the germline V gene. V dropped 7 bases and J dropped 3 bases, with 14 bases sitting between them. CDR3 size: 13 residues. The CDR3 here is CSARDLRTDTQYF. The CDR3 nucleotides are TGCAGCGCCCGGGACCTCAGAACAGATACGCAGTATTTT.

The genes are TRBV20-1 and TRBJ1-2, with TRBD1 matching over 8 bases. V lost 5 bases to trimming and J lost 7 bases; unmatched junction nucleotides: 3. The CDR3 has 11 amino acids. CDR1 is DFQATT, CDR2 SNEGSKA, per germline (reference sequence). CDR3 residues: CSAEDRVGYTF. CDR3 nucleotides: TGCAGTGCTGAGGACAGGGTTGGCTACACCTTC.

The chain links TRBV7-8 to TRBJ2-3; 9 positions match TRBD2. Germline V gene sequence: CDR1 SGHVS, CDR2 FQNEAQ. V dropped 8 bases and J dropped 2; count of bases not matched to a gene: 5. The CDR3 loop spans 14 amino acids. CDR3 region: CASLRLADTDTQYF. CDR3 coding DNA: TGTGCCAGCCTTAGACTAGCGGACACAGATACGCAGTATTTT.

The chain recombines TRBV7-3 with TRBJ2-2; D is ambiguous. Germline assignment: CDR1 SGHTA and CDR2 FQGTGA. V lost 5 bases to trimming and J lost 3 bases, with 4 bases between them. The CDR3 is 12 amino acids. Here the CDR3 DNA reads TGTGCCAGCAGCCCCGACACCGGGGAGCTGTTTTTT. Translated: CASSPDTGELFF.

This chain links TRBV27 with TRBJ2-5; D is unclear. This CDR3 is built from 15 residues. Trimming took off 5 bases at V and 4 bases at J, with 17 bases between the two ends. CDR1 and CDR2 from the germline V gene are MNHEY and SMNVEV (reference sequence). The CDR3 loop reads CASSKGWLDGETQYF. The CDR3 DNA sequence: TGTGCCAGCAGTAAAGGGTGGTTGGACGGAGAGACCCAGTACTTC.

This clone came up a few times. This rearrangement joins TRBV5-1 to TRBJ2-7; TRBD1 aligns across 7 bases. Germline trimming cut 7 bases from V and 3 bases from J; bases unmatched to any gene: 7. Germline V gene data show CDR1 as SGHRS and CDR2 as YFSETQ. The CDR3 runs 13 residues. The CDR3 DNA follows: TGCGCCAGCCGTCGAGGACAGGTCTACGAGCAGTACTTC. Its protein product is CASRRGQVYEQYF.

This sequence joins TRBV9 and TRBJ1-3, with D maybe TRBD1 (6 bases). This CDR3 has 16 amino acids. V gave up 4 bases and J gave up 4 bases, with 18 bases separating them. CDR1 is SGDLS and CDR2 is YYNGEE in the germline V gene. The CDR3 is CASSPQNRVGGNTIYF. CDR3 sequence (DNA): TGTGCCAGCAGCCCCCAAAACAGGGTTGGAGGAAACACCATATATTTT.

The chain employs TRBV13 and TRBJ2-3; a weak D match, TRBD1 (5 bases). From germline, CDR1 is PRHDT and CDR2 FYEKMQ (reference sequence). With 0 bases removed from V and 3 bases from J, the gap between germline ends came to 10 bases. The CDR3 is 15 residues long. The CDR3 loop reads CASSLGQGTTDTQYF. CDR3 coding DNA: TGTGCCAGCAGCTTAGGGCAGGGTACGACAGATACGCAGTATTTT.

V is TRBV27 and J is TRBJ2-7; 9 bases line up with TRBD1. The CDR3 runs 15 residues. Germline CDR1 and CDR2: MNHEY and SMNVEV (reference sequence). V lost 6 bases to trimming and J lost 1 base; unmatched junction nucleotides: 7. For the CDR3, the DNA is TGTGCCAGCAGCCCTGGACAGGGGCAATCCTACGAGCAGTACTTC. Translation: CASSPGQGQSYEQYF.

This chain links TRBV6-6 with TRBJ2-7; TRBD1 agrees at 8 bases. The V gene end was trimmed by 6 bases and the J gene end by 5 bases; junction bases not matched to a gene: 6. Germline CDR1 is MNHNY and CDR2 is SVGAGI (reference sequence). CDR3 length equals 13 residues. CDR3 DNA sequence: TGTGCCAGCAGCGGACAGGGTTACCACGAGCAGTACTTC. This sequence encodes CASSGQGYHEQYF.

The chain has TRBV10-2 and TRBJ2-7, with 10 bases lining up with TRBD1. V gave up 4 bases and J gave up 4 bases; unmatched junction bases: 10. The CDR3 length is 16 residues. Germline V gene data show CDR1 as WSHSY and CDR2 as SAAADI. The CDR3 loop reads CASSARGQGGFYEQYF. In nucleotides, the CDR3 is TGCGCCAGCAGTGCACGCGGACAGGGGGGTTTTTACGAGCAGTACTTC.

This clone was observed a single time. The chain has TRBV27 and TRBJ1-3; D unresolved. The CDR3 is 12 residues long. CDR1 is MNHEY, CDR2 SMNVEV, per germline (reference sequence). V was pared by 10 bases and J by 0 bases, with 7 bases between. CDR3 bases: TGTGCCACCAAGAACTCTGGAAACACCATATATTTT. Its translation: CATKNSGNTIYF.

V usage is TRBV28 and J usage is TRBJ2-7; TRBD1 agrees at 8 bases. CDR3 size: 14 residues. CDR1 is MDHEN, CDR2 SYDVKM, per germline. The J segment lost 5 bases and the V segment lost 6 bases, leaving 9 bases of the junction unmatched. CDR3 loop: CASRPGGLTHEQYF. The CDR3 DNA reads TGTGCCAGCAGACCAGGGGGCCTCACCCACGAGCAGTACTTC.

The chain employs TRBV6-1 and TRBJ2-7; D unresolved. There are 12 residues in the CDR3. The germline V gene has CDR1 MNHNS and CDR2 SASEGT. Trimming left V 3 bases short and J 5 bases short, with 8 bases between. CDR3 in amino acids: CASSDSRDEQYF. DNA of the CDR3: TGTGCCAGCAGTGATAGCCGGGACGAGCAGTACTTC.

As DNA, the CDR3 is TGCAGCGTTGAGGGGGGATCGGACTATGGCTACACCTTC. It is translated as CSVEGGSDYGYTF. This chain links TRBV29-1 with TRBJ1-2; tentative D call: TRBD1 (5 bases). Germline CDR1 and CDR2: SQVTM and ANQGSEA. CDR3 length: 13 amino acids. Trimming stripped 3 bases from V and 3 bases from J, with 11 bases between.

The chain links TRBV27 to TRBJ2-1, with 13 bases matching TRBD2. The CDR3 runs 18 residues. Germline V gene sequence: CDR1 MNHEY, CDR2 SMNVEV (reference sequence). Trimming removed 0 bases from V and 7 bases from J; junction bases left unmatched: 9. Here the CDR3 DNA reads TGTGCCAGCAGTTTATCCCGCTGGACTAGCGGGAGTTTGAATGAGCAGTTCTTC. Residues: CASSLSRWTSGSLNEQFF.

The chain joins TRBV5-8 to TRBJ1-2; D perhaps matches TRBD1 (6 bases). Germline V gene data show CDR1 as SGHTS and CDR2 as YDEGEE. The CDR3 has 13 amino acids. V was trimmed by 4 bases and J by 2 bases, leaving 9 bases between them. The CDR3 nucleotides read TGTGCCAGCAGCCCGGACAGCAACTATGGCTACACCTTC. Amino acids: CASSPDSNYGYTF.

This sequence joins TRBV2 and TRBJ2-2; weak D call: TRBD2 (6 bases). Trimming took 6 bases from V and 3 from J, leaving 14 bases between them. Germline lookup yields CDR1 SNHLY and CDR2 FYNNEI. The CDR3 loop spans 15 amino acids. The CDR3 protein is CASRIRTGDTGELFF. The DNA of the CDR3 is TGTGCCAGCAGGATTAGGACGGGAGACACCGGGGAGCTGTTTTTT.

This clone has a single count. This chain joins TRBV6-5 and TRBJ2-2; D may be TRBD2 (6 bases). V was pared by 5 bases and J by 5 bases, with 12 bases between. CDR1 is MNHEY, CDR2 SVGAGI, per germline. This CDR3 contains 14 residues. The CDR3: CASSLDGGTGELFF. The CDR3 DNA reads TGTGCCAGCAGTCTAGACGGAGGGACCGGGGAGCTGTTTTTT.

This clone was found once. J is TRBJ2-7 and V is TRBV7-3; D remains ambiguous. This CDR3 spans 13 amino acids. Germline assignment: CDR1 SGHTA and CDR2 FQGTGA. V lost 4 bases to trimming and J lost 2 bases, with 9 bases between them. This CDR3 is CASSYASPYEQYF. CDR3 coding DNA: TGTGCCAGCAGCTATGCCTCACCCTACGAGCAGTACTTC. The full variable domain, its missing parts supplied by reference TRBV7-3 and TRBJ2-7, is GAGVSQTPSNKVTEKGKYVELRCDPISGHTALYWYRQSLGQGPEFLIYFQGTGAADDSGLPNDRFFAVRPEGSVSTLKIQRTERGDSAVYLCASSYASPYEQYFGPGTRLTVT.

The rearrangement joins TRBV5-1 to TRBJ2-3; 8 bases match TRBD2. The CDR3 runs to 15 residues. Germline CDR1 and CDR2: SGHRS and YFSETQ. V trimming: 4 bases; J trimming: 3 bases; junction bases outside the gene matches: 7. The DNA of the CDR3 is TGCGCCAGCAGCCAGGTGGCGGGAGGAACAGATACGCAGTATTTT. Its protein is CASSQVAGGTDTQYF.

This chain connects TRBV7-2 to TRBJ2-7; D perhaps matches TRBD2 (6 bases). Germline V gene lookup returns CDR1 SGHTA and CDR2 FQGNSA. Trimming took 6 bases from V and 0 from J, leaving 9 bases between them. The CDR3 runs 13 residues. The CDR3 DNA sequence: TGTGCCAGCAGGACCGGGAGCTCCTACGAGCAGTACTTC. Protein sequence: CASRTGSSYEQYF.

The V gene is TRBV5-1, the J gene TRBJ1-2; D is unresolved. Germline CDR1 and CDR2: SGHRS and YFSETQ. V was clipped by 4 bases and J by 4 bases, with 14 bases between them. This CDR3 has 14 amino acids. CDR3 DNA sequence: TGCGCCAGCAGCCAAACGGACGGCCTCTATGGCTACACCTTC. It specifies CASSQTDGLYGYTF. Variable domain in full (rest from reference TRBV5-1 and TRBJ1-2): KAGVTQTPRYLIKTRGQQVTLSCSPISGHRSVSWYQQTPGQGLQFLFEYFSETQRNKGNFPGRFSGRQFSNSRSEMNVSTLELGDSALYLCASSQTDGLYGYTFGSGTRLTVV.

The chain recombines TRBV4-1 with TRBJ2-7, with a possible D match to TRBD1 (6 bases). V was clipped by 1 base and J by 2 bases, with 15 bases between them. This CDR3 has 16 amino acids. Germline values: CDR1 MGHRA, CDR2 YSYEKL. In DNA, the CDR3 is TGCGCCAGCAGCCAAGGTCTGACAGGTCCTACCTACGAGCAGTACTTC. It codes for CASSQGLTGPTYEQYF.

The chain recombines TRBV19 with TRBJ2-1, with 9 bases identical to TRBD1. Germline values: CDR1 LNHDA, CDR2 SQIVND (reference sequence). The ends lost 8 bases at V and 5 bases at J; junction bases unmatched: 4. The CDR3 spans 13 residues. In DNA, the CDR3 is TGTGCCAGTGGGGACAGGGTCGACAATGAGCAGTTCTTC. Encoded protein: CASGDRVDNEQFF.

The rearrangement joins TRBV9 to TRBJ2-7; perhaps TRBD2 as D (5 bases). Germline CDR1 is SGDLS and CDR2 is YYNGEE. CDR3 length equals 13 residues. The ends were cut back, 4 bases at V and 5 bases at J, with 13 bases in the middle. The CDR3 nucleotides are TGTGCCAGCAGCCCGAGGGTGTTGGACGAGCAGTACTTC. Encoded protein: CASSPRVLDEQYF.

The gene calls are TRBV30 and TRBJ2-7, with TRBD1 matching over 9 bases. CDR3 size: 13 residues. The germline V gene encodes CDR1 GTSNPN and CDR2 SVGIG (reference sequence). V lost 5 bases to trimming and J lost 6 bases; unmatched junction nucleotides: 8. The CDR3 DNA reads TGTGCCTGGGGACACAGGGGGCCTGGCGAGCAGTACTTC. The encoded protein is CAWGHRGPGEQYF.